Presented here are 13 T cell receptor beta chains from one specimen sequenced in a study of cytomegalovirus exposure and HLA in healthy donors. Amplification used 60 Vbeta primers and 13 Jbeta primers. Using immunoSEQ multiplex PCR, the repertoire was profiled, and TCRdb retains in-frame clones only, with some absent. The sample consists of around 120,000 clones, roughly four fifths of them appearing once. Sequenced input: PBMCs. These receptors all stem from a woman aged 35 to 49 in good health and CMV-seropositive.

This clone was counted a single time. The rearrangement links TRBV7-9 to TRBJ2-3; 8 bases match TRBD2. This CDR3 is 17 amino acids long. Germline V gives CDR1 SEHNR, CDR2 FQNEAQ (reference sequence). V shed 4 bases and J 2 bases; nucleotides not matched to a gene: 11. The CDR3 loop is CASSYRPGSGDTDTQYF. DNA for the CDR3: TGTGCCAGCAGCTACCGGCCTGGTAGCGGGGACACAGATACGCAGTATTTT.

This chain uses TRBV6-5 with TRBJ2-3; the D is unclear. The CDR3 extends over 15 amino acids. The V and J ends lost 7 bases and 1 base respectively, with 15 bases between them. Germline lookup yields CDR1 MNHEY and CDR2 SVGAGI. The CDR3 DNA follows: TGTGCCAGCACCCCCAGGCCTACTGGCACAGATACGCAGTATTTT. Its protein product is CASTPRPTGTDTQYF.

This sequence joins TRBV29-1 and TRBJ2-2; 8 bases map to TRBD2. Germline trimming cut 1 base from V and 4 bases from J; bases unmatched to any gene: 8. Germline CDR1 reads SQVTM; CDR2 reads ANQGSEA. The CDR3 length is 16 residues. The CDR3 loop reads CSVEGGLAGPTGELFF. CDR3 coding DNA: TGCAGCGTTGAAGGGGGTCTAGCGGGTCCCACCGGGGAGCTGTTTTTT.

This clone was seen more than once but under ten times. This chain connects TRBV6-1 to TRBJ1-6, with D perhaps TRBD1 (5 bases). Per the germline V gene, CDR1 is MNHNS and CDR2 is SASEGT. The CDR3 sequence is 14 residues long. Trimming stripped 11 bases from V and 3 bases from J, with 14 bases between. This CDR3 is CAGGETNYNSPLHF. CDR3 sequence (DNA): TGTGCCGGAGGGGAAACTAACTATAATTCACCCCTCCACTTT.

As for this clone: One junction end does not reproduce the germline sequence, and a read error may be involved. J is TRBJ1-5 and V is TRBV2, with D perhaps matching TRBD1 (6 bases). This CDR3 contains 16 residues. Germline V gives CDR1 SNHLY, CDR2 FYNNEI. The CDR3 DNA follows: TGTGCCGGCAGTGACGGCAGGACAGCCAGCAATCAGCCCCAGCATTTT. Its protein product is CAGSDGRTASNQPQHF.

In this sample, this clone turned up once. The rearrangement uses TRBV7-8 and TRBJ2-1, with D tentatively TRBD1 (7 bases). CDR3 length equals 15 residues. The V end lost 7 bases, the J end lost 12 bases, and 25 bases lay between the germline ends. Germline assignment: CDR1 SGHVS and CDR2 FQNEAQ. The CDR3 here is CASTPRGTPTVGQFF. As DNA, the CDR3 is TGTGCCAGCACCCCCAGGGGGACTCCAACCGTTGGGCAGTTCTTC.

This rearrangement joins TRBV7-2 to TRBJ2-5, with TRBD2 as a possible D gene (6 bases). Germline assignment: CDR1 SGHTA and CDR2 FQGNSA. V shed 7 bases and J shed 4 bases, with 16 bases lying between them. The length of the CDR3 is 14 residues. The CDR3 region is CASNPSGVVETQYF. CDR3 coding DNA: TGTGCCAGCAACCCCTCGGGAGTAGTAGAGACCCAGTACTTC.

This rearrangement joins TRBV14 to TRBJ2-7; 9 bases agree with TRBD1. With V trimmed by 4 bases and J by 9 bases, 7 bases remained unmatched. Germline CDR1 reads SGHDN; CDR2 reads FVKESK. The CDR3 contains 13 residues. Here the CDR3 reads CASSRDRAYLQYF. The CDR3, as DNA: TGTGCCAGCAGCCGGGACAGGGCCTATTTGCAGTACTTC.

The CDR3 spells CASSETRYEGNTIYF. The CDR3 DNA reads as TGTGCCAGCAGTGAAACTCGGTATGAAGGAAACACCATATATTTT. The rearrangement joins TRBV6-1 to TRBJ1-3, with D hard to call. The CDR3 totals 15 residues. CDR1 is MNHNS, CDR2 SASEGT, per germline. V lost 2 bases to trimming and J lost 4 bases, with 12 bases between them.

This clone was seen more than once but under ten times. The V call is TRBV5-1, the J call TRBJ2-4, with D possibly being TRBD2 (6 bases). The CDR3 runs 17 residues. Trimming took 4 bases from V and 3 from J, leaving 20 bases between them. In germline, CDR1 is SGHRS, CDR2 YFSETQ. The CDR3 spells CASSGKSVGSSKNIQYF. CDR3 in DNA: TGCGCCAGCAGCGGGAAGTCCGTCGGGAGTAGCAAAAACATTCAGTACTTC.

V and J are TRBV6-1 and TRBJ1-1; 7 positions match TRBD1. Germline-derived CDR1 and CDR2 are MNHNS and SASEGT. V lost 5 bases to trimming and J lost 12 bases; unmatched junction nucleotides: 9. The CDR3 contains 12 residues. In DNA form, the CDR3 reads TGTGCCAGCAGTCGGGCGGGACAGACCTCTTTCTTT. Its protein product is CASSRAGQTSFF.

The chain carries TRBV7-2 and TRBJ2-3, with a weak D call TRBD2 (5 bases). The CDR3 has 15 residues. Looked up from germline, CDR1 is SGHTA and CDR2 is FQGNSA. V dropped 2 bases and J dropped 2 bases, with 11 bases sitting between them. CDR3 protein: CASSLLRTHTDTQYF. The DNA for the CDR3 is TGTGCCAGCAGCTTACTGAGGACTCACACAGATACGCAGTATTTT.

The V and J genes are TRBV5-4 and TRBJ1-2; 8 bases agree with TRBD1. Per germline, CDR1 SGHNT and CDR2 YYREEE (reference sequence). The CDR3 spans 16 residues. Trimming removed 0 bases from V and 8 bases from J; junction bases left unmatched: 12. CDR3 loop: CASSLGQTGAQVGYTF. CDR3 nucleotide sequence: TGTGCCAGCAGCTTGGGGCAGACAGGGGCGCAGGTCGGCTACACCTTC. Full variable domain (remainder filled in from reference TRBV5-4 and TRBJ1-2): ETGVTQSPTHLIKTRGQQVTLRCSSQSGHNTVSWYQQALGQGPQFIFQYYREEENGRGNFPPRFSGLQFPNYSSELNVNALELDDSALYLCASSLGQTGAQVGYTFGSGTRLTVV.